This section outlines one TCR beta chain sequence together with its context. This specimen belongs to a study of CD8+CD57+ T cells in acquired aplastic anemia. Germline loops: CDR1 SEHNR, CDR2 FQNEAQ (reference sequence). Trimming removed 4 bases from V and 3 bases from J; junction bases left unmatched: 12. This CDR3 contains 16 residues. Sequencing involved patients with CD8+CD57+ cell expansion previously shown by flow cytometry. Genomic DNA, serving as template, underwent TCR beta VDJ and CDR3 profiling. Via MiXCR, TCRdb re-called the reads, giving one row per CDR3 protein. The sample carries some 170,000 distinct CDR3 sequences, roughly 63% recorded once.

The sequencing sample was made of sorted CD4+, CD8+, or CD8+CD57+ T cells (not recorded which) from PBMCs. The source of this sequence is a human donor with aplastic anemia. The chain couples TRBV7-9 to TRBJ2-7, with 7 nucleotides matching TRBD1. CDR3 DNA: TGTGCCAGCAGCTATCTACAGGGGAAATTAGACTACGAGCAGTACTTC. This gives the protein CASSYLQGKLDYEQYF. Drawing the rest from reference TRBV7-9 and TRBJ2-7, the complete variable domain is DTGVSQNPRHKITKRGQNVTFRCDPISEHNRLYWYRQTLGQGPEFLTYFQNEAQLEKSRLLSDRFSAERPKGSFSTLEIQRTEQGDSAMYLCASSYLQGKLDYEQYFGPGTRLTVT.